This T cell receptor (beta chain) came from a study of PD-1 blockade in classical Hodgkin lymphoma. General study points: Partial responders and progressors had significantly lower baseline TCR diversity.

Here immunoSEQ multiplex PCR was the method, and the copy in TCRdb shows in-frame clones only, minus some. The sample lists 90,000 to 100,000 clones; roughly 76% were seen once. Every patient was affected by relapse after autologous stem cell transplantation, while exposure to brentuximab vedotin was not uniform. V shed 3 bases and J 5 bases; nucleotides not matched to a gene: 3. Germline CDR1 and CDR2: SNHLY and FYNNEI. The CDR3 is 14 residues long. Concerning this clone itself: What it binds is unknown.

V and J are TRBV2 and TRBJ1-5, with 8 bases fitting TRBD1. Sample: peripheral blood mononuclear cells (PBMCs), taken before the second cycle of nivolumab. The TCR comes from a human donor with classical Hodgkin lymphoma. The CDR3 nucleotides are TGTGCCAGCAGTGATGACAGGGGAGATCAGCCCCAGCATTTT. Its protein is CASSDDRGDQPQHF. Full variable domain (remainder filled in from reference TRBV2 and TRBJ1-5): EPEVTQTPSHQVTQMGQEVILRCVPISNHLYFYWYRQILGQKVEFLVSFYNNEISEKSEIFDDQFSVERPDGSNFTLKIRSTKLEDSAMYFCASSDDRGDQPQHFGDGTRLSIL.